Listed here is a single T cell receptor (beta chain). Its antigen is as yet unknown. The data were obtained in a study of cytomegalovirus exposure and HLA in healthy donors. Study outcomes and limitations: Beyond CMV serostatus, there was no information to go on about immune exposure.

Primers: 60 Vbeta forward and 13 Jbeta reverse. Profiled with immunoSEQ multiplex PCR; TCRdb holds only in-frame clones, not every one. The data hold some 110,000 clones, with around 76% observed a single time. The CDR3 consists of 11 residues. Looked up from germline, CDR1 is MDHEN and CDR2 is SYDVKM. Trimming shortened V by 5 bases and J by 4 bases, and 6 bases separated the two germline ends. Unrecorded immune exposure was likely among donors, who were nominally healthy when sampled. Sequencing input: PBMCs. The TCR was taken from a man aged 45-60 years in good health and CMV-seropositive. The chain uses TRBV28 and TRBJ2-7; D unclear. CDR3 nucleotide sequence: TGTGCCAGCAGTCCGAGATACGAGCAGTACTTC. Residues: CASSPRYEQYF.